This record concerns one T cell receptor beta chain sequence. This entry comes from a study of blood T cell repertoires in COVID-19. Study processing details: Estimation of nucleated cell counts relied on the amplification of reference gene primers. Repertoires were generated with immunoSEQ multiplex PCR, while TCRdb's copy carries only in-frame clones and drops some. V and J calls and clone size are given by that table; D and trimming were obtained from the DNA. The sample lists around 300,000 clones; 90% were seen once. Those enrolled, adults aged roughly 18 to 89 years, came from fewer than 25 US areas. Germline assignment: CDR1 SNHLY and CDR2 FYNNEI. This CDR3 region has 12 residues. The V and J ends lost 7 bases and 3 bases respectively, with 10 bases between them.

Sequencing was performed on PBMCs or T cells enriched from blood (not recorded which). The V gene is TRBV2, the J gene TRBJ2-7; D is perhaps TRBD2 (5 bases). The clonotype was recovered from a woman under 30 with acute COVID-19. Here the CDR3 reads CASTGMSYEQYF. The CDR3 bases are TGTGCCAGCACGGGAATGAGCTACGAGCAGTACTTC.